Listed below are T cell receptor beta chains from one sample, sequenced in a study of blood T cell repertoires in COVID-19. Data came from immunoSEQ multiplex PCR; TCRdb stores just in-frame clones and leaves some out. In the table there are hundreds of thousands of clones, roughly 90% of which are singletons. The specimen was PBMCs or T cells enriched from blood (not recorded which). These receptors originate from a woman in her 30s who had recovered from COVID-19. The CDR3 runs from the conserved cysteine through the conserved F or W. Each record gives: V gene, clone size, J gene, D gene, CDR3 DNA, CDR3 protein. A D gene is named only where the DNA matches it firmly. Some rows have no size entry. The others give once, few or many, or a class for an expanded clone.

v_call: TRBV29-1; clone_size: once; j_call: TRBJ2-2; d_call: TRBD1; cdr3_nt: TGCAGCGTTGTATTGGTCAGGGGGCCCAGGAGGACCGGGGAGCTGTTTTTT; cdr3_aa: CSVVLVRGPRRTGELFF
v_call: TRBV7-6; clone_size: -; j_call: TRBJ2-7; d_call: TRBD1; cdr3_nt: TGTGCCAGCAGCTTGGGGGAAACCGGGACAGGGGTGTACGAGCAGTACTTC; cdr3_aa: CASSLGETGTGVYEQYF
v_call: TRBV7-2; clone_size: -; j_call: TRBJ2-7; d_call: TRBD2; cdr3_nt: TGTGCCAGCAGCTTACACCCAGCGGGGGTGGGAACCTACGAGCAGTACTTC; cdr3_aa: CASSLHPAGVGTYEQYF
v_call: TRBV10-3; clone_size: -; j_call: TRBJ2-7; d_call: -; cdr3_nt: TGTGCCATCAGTGAGTCGAATAACCGCGGGACCTCCTACGAGCAGTACTTC; cdr3_aa: CAISESNNRGTSYEQYF
v_call: TRBV4-3; clone_size: -; j_call: TRBJ1-2; d_call: TRBD1; cdr3_nt: TGCGCCAGCAGCCCAGCCGGGACAGGAAACTATGGCTACACCTTC; cdr3_aa: CASSPAGTGNYGYTF
v_call: TRBV24-1; clone_size: -; j_call: TRBJ1-1; d_call: -; cdr3_nt: TGTGCCACCTCCACCGGGGACACTGAAGCTTTCTTT; cdr3_aa: CATSTGDTEAFF
v_call: TRBV19; clone_size: -; j_call: TRBJ2-3; d_call: TRBD1; cdr3_nt: TGTGCCAGTAGTATCTCCTGGACAGGTCGCAGCACAGATACGCAGTATTTT; cdr3_aa: CASSISWTGRSTDTQYF
v_call: TRBV28; clone_size: once; j_call: TRBJ2-7; d_call: TRBD1; cdr3_nt: TGTGCCAGCAGCTCCTCCGGGACAGGGGGATTCGAGCAGTACTTC; cdr3_aa: CASSSSGTGGFEQYF
v_call: TRBV23-1; clone_size: once; j_call: TRBJ2-2; d_call: TRBD1; cdr3_nt: TGCGCCAGCAAATCGTCCGGGACAGGCAAGGACACCGGGGAGCTGTTTTTT; cdr3_aa: CASKSSGTGKDTGELFF
v_call: TRBV4-1; clone_size: -; j_call: TRBJ1-3; d_call: -; cdr3_nt: TGCGCCAGCAGCCAAGATACCCAGGGTGTTGCCTCTGGAAACACCATATATTTT; cdr3_aa: CASSQDTQGVASGNTIYF
v_call: TRBV7-2; clone_size: -; j_call: TRBJ1-3; d_call: -; cdr3_nt: TGTGCCAGCAGCCCCGTGTACAAATCCTCTGGAAACACCATATATTTT; cdr3_aa: CASSPVYKSSGNTIYF
v_call: TRBV7-3; clone_size: -; j_call: TRBJ1-3; d_call: -; cdr3_nt: TGTGCCAGCAGCACCTCGGCTGGAAACACCATATATTTT; cdr3_aa: CASSTSAGNTIYF
v_call: TRBV5-5; clone_size: -; j_call: TRBJ2-6; d_call: TRBD1; cdr3_nt: TGTGCCAGCAGCTTGAGGCAGGGGGCGGAGGCCAACGTCCTGACTTTC; cdr3_aa: CASSLRQGAEANVLTF
v_call: TRBV29-1; clone_size: -; j_call: TRBJ1-4; d_call: -; cdr3_nt: TGCAGCGTTGATTCGGGTAGTGAAAAACTGTTTTTT; cdr3_aa: CSVDSGSEKLFF
v_call: TRBV15; clone_size: -; j_call: TRBJ2-1; d_call: -; cdr3_nt: TGTGCCACCAGCATCTTACAGACGTACAATGAGCAGTTCTTC; cdr3_aa: CATSILQTYNEQFF
v_call: TRBV18; clone_size: -; j_call: TRBJ1-1; d_call: TRBD1; cdr3_nt: TGTGCCAGCCAACAGGGGGTTCGGGACACTGAAGCTTTCTTT; cdr3_aa: CASQQGVRDTEAFF
v_call: TRBV28; clone_size: -; j_call: TRBJ1-5; d_call: TRBD1; cdr3_nt: TGTGCCAGCAGTTTAGTCGGCAGGGGGGACCGACCCCAGCATTTT; cdr3_aa: CASSLVGRGDRPQHF
v_call: TRBV20-1; clone_size: once; j_call: TRBJ2-5; d_call: TRBD2; cdr3_nt: TGCAGTGCTAGTCGGGGGCTAGCGGGAGAGACCCAGTACTTC; cdr3_aa: CSASRGLAGETQYF
v_call: TRBV28; clone_size: -; j_call: TRBJ1-1; d_call: -; cdr3_nt: TGTGCCAGCACCTTACCGTCGCTAGGGGCGATATCCACTGAAGCTTTCTTT; cdr3_aa: CASTLPSLGAISTEAFF
v_call: TRBV6-5; clone_size: -; j_call: TRBJ2-2; d_call: TRBD2; cdr3_nt: TGTGCCAGCAGTCCGCGGGGGACCACCGGGGAGCTGTTTTTT; cdr3_aa: CASSPRGTTGELFF
v_call: TRBV9; clone_size: -; j_call: TRBJ2-1; d_call: TRBD2; cdr3_nt: TGTGCCAGCAGCGTAGGAGGTTGGACTAGCGGGACCAGCTCCTACAATGAGCAGTTCTTC; cdr3_aa: CASSVGGWTSGTSSYNEQFF
v_call: TRBV9; clone_size: -; j_call: TRBJ2-2; d_call: -; cdr3_nt: TGTGCCAGCAGCACTTTAGCGGAACACACCGGGGAGCTGTTTTTT; cdr3_aa: CASSTLAEHTGELFF
v_call: TRBV6-2/TRBV6-3; clone_size: -; j_call: TRBJ2-7; d_call: -; cdr3_nt: TGTGCCAGCAGCCTAACCTACGAGCAGTACTTC; cdr3_aa: CASSLTYEQYF
v_call: TRBV7-8; clone_size: -; j_call: TRBJ1-5; d_call: -; cdr3_nt: TGTGCCAGCAGACTTGGGGCTAGCAATCAGCCCCAGCATTTT; cdr3_aa: CASRLGASNQPQHF
v_call: TRBV24-1; clone_size: -; j_call: TRBJ2-7; d_call: TRBD2; cdr3_nt: TGTGCCACCAGTGCCGGACTTAGCGGGAGGAGGGACGAGCAGTACTTC; cdr3_aa: CATSAGLSGRRDEQYF
v_call: TRBV7-3; clone_size: -; j_call: TRBJ2-7; d_call: TRBD2; cdr3_nt: TGTGCCAGCAGCTTCGGAGCGGGAGAAGGCTACGAGCAGTACTTC; cdr3_aa: CASSFGAGEGYEQYF
v_call: TRBV7-9; clone_size: -; j_call: TRBJ1-5; d_call: TRBD1; cdr3_nt: TGTGCCAGCAGCCTAGGACAGGCGAGCAATCAGCCCCAGCATTTT; cdr3_aa: CASSLGQASNQPQHF
v_call: TRBV7-2; clone_size: -; j_call: TRBJ2-7; d_call: TRBD2; cdr3_nt: TGTGCCAGCAGCTTTACTAGCGGGGGGGCCGAGCAGTACTTC; cdr3_aa: CASSFTSGGAEQYF
v_call: TRBV28; clone_size: once; j_call: TRBJ2-1; d_call: TRBD2; cdr3_nt: TGTGCCAGCAGTAAGGGGGCCCTGACTAGCGGAAACTACAATGAGCAGTTCTTC; cdr3_aa: CASSKGALTSGNYNEQFF
v_call: TRBV5-1; clone_size: -; j_call: TRBJ2-3; d_call: -; cdr3_nt: TGCGCCAGCAGCCTGGACTCCCCGGGGGATACGCAGTATTTT; cdr3_aa: CASSLDSPGDTQYF
v_call: TRBV27; clone_size: -; j_call: TRBJ1-2; d_call: TRBD1; cdr3_nt: TGTGCCAGCAAGGGGGCCTATAACTATGGCTACACCTTC; cdr3_aa: CASKGAYNYGYTF
v_call: TRBV5-4; clone_size: -; j_call: TRBJ1-4; d_call: TRBD1; cdr3_nt: TGTGCCAGCAGCTTGGGGACAGGGGACGAAAAACTGTTTTTT; cdr3_aa: CASSLGTGDEKLFF
v_call: TRBV7-9; clone_size: -; j_call: TRBJ1-2; d_call: -; cdr3_nt: TGTGCCAGCAGTCCAGCTAACTATGGCTACACCTTC; cdr3_aa: CASSPANYGYTF
v_call: TRBV10-3; clone_size: once; j_call: TRBJ2-1; d_call: -; cdr3_nt: TGTGCCATCAACCCCGGGCAGAGGGAGTACAATGAGCAGTTCTTC; cdr3_aa: CAINPGQREYNEQFF
v_call: TRBV9; clone_size: -; j_call: TRBJ1-2; d_call: TRBD1; cdr3_nt: TGTGCCAGCAGCGAAGATGGACAGGCCAACTATGGCTACACCTTC; cdr3_aa: CASSEDGQANYGYTF
v_call: TRBV28; clone_size: -; j_call: TRBJ2-7; d_call: TRBD2; cdr3_nt: TGTGCCAGCAAGACTAGCGAGGAGCAGTACTTC; cdr3_aa: CASKTSEEQYF
v_call: TRBV5-1; clone_size: -; j_call: TRBJ1-1; d_call: -; cdr3_nt: TGCGCCAGCAGCCTGCAGGGGAGAAAGGGCACTGAAGCTTTCTTT; cdr3_aa: CASSLQGRKGTEAFF